This TCR beta chain derives from a study of blood T cell repertoires in COVID-19. On the study more broadly: Whether acute or convalescent, the COVID-19 samples came from the United States, Italy and Spain. T cells, B-cell-depleted T cells, or PBMCs supplied cDNA or gDNA.

During active infection, Seattle patients enrolled and were then monitored through disease. CDR3 length equals 14 residues. The V gene lost 5 bases and the J gene lost 0 bases, with 10 bases spanning the gap. Germline V lookup: CDR1 SNHLY, CDR2 FYNNEI. Original analysis: Cell counts per sample came from amplifying reference gene primers. Sequencing used immunoSEQ multiplex PCR; TCRdb keeps in-frame clones, though not all of them. V and J calls plus clone size are reproduced from that table; the DNA served to infer D and trimming. Seen here are 350,000 or so clones, about nine tenths observed once, and the top ten hold just under 4%.

This TCR was sampled from a woman aged 55-69 years with COVID-19, enrolled during active disease. The chain joins TRBV2 to TRBJ1-1; D is undetermined. The sequencing input was peripheral blood. The CDR3 protein is CASSRFQVNTEAFF. CDR3 coding DNA: TGTGCCAGCAGTCGATTCCAGGTGAACACTGAAGCTTTCTTT.